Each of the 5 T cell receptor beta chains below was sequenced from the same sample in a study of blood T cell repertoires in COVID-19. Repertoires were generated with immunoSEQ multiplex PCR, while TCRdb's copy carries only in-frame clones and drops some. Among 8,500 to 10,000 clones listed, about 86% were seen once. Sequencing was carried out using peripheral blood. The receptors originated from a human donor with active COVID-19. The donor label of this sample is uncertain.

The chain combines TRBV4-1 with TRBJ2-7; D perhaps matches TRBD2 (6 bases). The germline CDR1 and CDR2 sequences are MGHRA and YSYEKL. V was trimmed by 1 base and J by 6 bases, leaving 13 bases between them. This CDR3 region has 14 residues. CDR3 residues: CASSQGTGVGEQYV. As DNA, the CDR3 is TGCGCCAGCAGCCAAGGTACGGGAGTAGGCGAGCAGTACGTC.

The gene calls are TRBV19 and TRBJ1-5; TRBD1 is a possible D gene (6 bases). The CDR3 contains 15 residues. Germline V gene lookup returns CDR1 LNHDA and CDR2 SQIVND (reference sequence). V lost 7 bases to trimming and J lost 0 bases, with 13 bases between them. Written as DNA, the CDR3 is TGTGCCAGTAAACAGGGCCGTAATAGCAATCAGCCCCAGCATTTT. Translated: CASKQGRNSNQPQHF. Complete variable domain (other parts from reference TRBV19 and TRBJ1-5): DGGITQSPKYLFRKEGQNVTLSCEQNLNHDAMYWYRQDPGQGLRLIYYSQIVNDFQKGDIAEGYSVSREKKESFPLTVTSAQKNPTAFYLCASKQGRNSNQPQHFGDGTRLSIL.

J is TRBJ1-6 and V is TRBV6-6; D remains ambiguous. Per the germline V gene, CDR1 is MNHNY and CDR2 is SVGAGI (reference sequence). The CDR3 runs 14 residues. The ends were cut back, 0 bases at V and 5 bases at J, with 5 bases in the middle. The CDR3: CASSYSEDNSPLHF. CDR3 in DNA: TGTGCCAGCAGTTACTCGGAGGATAATTCACCCCTCCACTTT.

The CDR3 here is CASTSGHTGELFF. Here the CDR3 DNA reads TGTGCCAGTACTAGCGGTCACACCGGGGAGCTGTTTTTT. V usage is TRBV19 and J usage is TRBJ2-2, with 7 bases fitting TRBD2. Trimming at V came to 7 bases and at J to 3 bases, leaving 2 bases not matched to a gene. Germline CDR1 LNHDA, CDR2 SQIVND (reference sequence). The CDR3 has 13 residues.

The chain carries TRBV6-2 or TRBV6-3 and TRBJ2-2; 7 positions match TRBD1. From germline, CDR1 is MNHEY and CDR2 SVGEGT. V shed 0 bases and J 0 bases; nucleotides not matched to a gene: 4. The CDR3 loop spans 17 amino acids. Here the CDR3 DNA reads TGTGCCAGCAGTTACTCGAGAGGGGGCCCGAACACCGGGGAGCTGTTTTTT. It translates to CASSYSRGGPNTGELFF.